The next 23 T cell receptor beta chains were all read from a single sample in a study of cytomegalovirus exposure and HLA in healthy donors. Use of 60 Vbeta and 13 Jbeta primers characterized the PCR. TCRdb's table, derived via immunoSEQ multiplex PCR, lists solely in-frame clones and lacks some. This table has 150,000 to 200,000 clones, around 81% appearing once. Sequenced input: PBMCs. The receptor set was obtained from a woman aged 40 to 50 in good health and CMV-seronegative.

The rearrangement joins TRBV2 to TRBJ1-5, with 12 bases aligning to TRBD1. Germline CDR1 is SNHLY and CDR2 is FYNNEI. The CDR3 spans 18 residues. The trim removed 4 bases at V and 6 bases at J, leaving 13 bases unmatched. The DNA of the CDR3 is TGTGCCAGCAGTGCGGCCGGGACAGGGGGCAACTGGGTTCAGCCCCAGCATTTT. Its translation: CASSAAGTGGNWVQPQHF.

CDR3 sequence: CASSLIAGGGTQYF. In DNA, the CDR3 is TGTGCCAGCAGCTTAATAGCGGGAGGAGGGACCCAGTACTTC. The gene calls are TRBV7-3 and TRBJ2-5; 10 nucleotides align to TRBD2. Losses at the gene ends were 1 base for V and 7 bases for J; bases not matched to a gene: 3. CDR1 is SGHTA and CDR2 is FQGTGA in the germline V gene. The CDR3 is 14 residues long.

The rearrangement joins TRBV27 to TRBJ2-7; 7 bases agree with TRBD2. CDR1 is MNHEY and CDR2 is SMNVEV in the germline V gene (reference sequence). V trimming: 0 bases; J trimming: 2 bases; junction bases outside the gene matches: 19. The CDR3 totals 20 residues. CDR3 coding DNA: TGTGCCAGCAGTTTATCGTCCCCGGGAGGCGGTCGGGGACGTCCCTACGAGCAGTACTTC. This gives the protein CASSLSSPGGGRGRPYEQYF.

This clone showed up just once. The chain joins TRBV11-2 to TRBJ1-1, with D unclear. Trimming took off 5 bases at V and 1 base at J, with 14 bases between the two ends. This CDR3 is built from 15 residues. Germline CDR1 SGHAT, CDR2 FQNNGV. The CDR3 here is CASSLSDSANTEAFF. CDR3 sequence (DNA): TGTGCCAGCAGCCTATCAGACTCGGCGAACACTGAAGCTTTCTTT.

The V and J genes are TRBV7-6 and TRBJ2-3; 9 bases align to TRBD2. This CDR3 comprises 15 residues. Trimming took 5 bases from V and 4 from J; bases not matched to a gene: 7. CDR1 and CDR2 from the germline V gene are SGHVS and FNYEAQ. The CDR3 is CASSTGLAEADTQYF. The CDR3 DNA reads as TGTGCCAGCAGCACGGGACTAGCTGAGGCAGATACGCAGTATTTT.

The V gene is TRBV7-9, the J gene TRBJ2-5; 8 bases fit TRBD2. The V gene's germline CDR1 is SEHNR and CDR2 FQNEAQ (reference sequence). The CDR3 sequence is 13 residues long. V gave up 5 bases and J gave up 7 bases; unmatched junction bases: 6. CDR3 region: CASSTAGVGTQYF. In DNA, the CDR3 is TGTGCCAGCAGCACAGCGGGAGTTGGGACCCAGTACTTC.

As concerns this clone: The same CDR3 is also encoded by other DNA sequences in this sample. The rearrangement uses TRBV2 and TRBJ1-1; D is perhaps TRBD1 (5 bases). V dropped 3 bases and J dropped 0 bases, with 8 bases sitting between them. The germline V gene encodes CDR1 SNHLY and CDR2 FYNNEI. There are 14 residues in the CDR3. The CDR3 region is CASSERQLNTEAFF. In DNA, the CDR3 is TGTGCCAGCAGTGAGAGACAGCTGAACACTGAAGCTTTCTTT. The full variable domain, completed using reference TRBV2 and TRBJ1-1, is EPEVTQTPSHQVTQMGQEVILRCVPISNHLYFYWYRQILGQKVEFLVSFYNNEISEKSEIFDDQFSVERPDGSNFTLKIRSTKLEDSAMYFCASSERQLNTEAFFGQGTRLTVV.

The CDR3 DNA reads TGTGCCAGCAGTACCCCCGGGACAAGAAATAACTATGGCTACACCTTC. Protein sequence: CASSTPGTRNNYGYTF. V is TRBV28 and J is TRBJ1-2, with D maybe TRBD1 (6 bases). The CDR3 is made up of 16 amino acids. Trimming took off 5 bases at V and 1 base at J, with 17 bases between the two ends. Looked up from germline, CDR1 is MDHEN and CDR2 is SYDVKM.

V usage is TRBV7-8 and J usage is TRBJ2-5; 8 nucleotides agree with TRBD1. The CDR3 is 14 residues long. V was pared by 3 bases and J by 5 bases, with 5 bases of the junction left unmatched. Per the germline V gene, CDR1 is SGHVS and CDR2 is FQNEAQ. In DNA, the CDR3 is TGTGCCAGCAGCTTCCAGGGGGCTGGCGAGACCCAGTACTTC. This translates into CASSFQGAGETQYF.

The chain has TRBV30 and TRBJ2-4, with D perhaps TRBD2 (6 bases). The V gene lost 3 bases and the J gene lost 9 bases, with 18 bases spanning the gap. CDR3 length: 14 amino acids. Per the germline V gene, CDR1 is GTSNPN and CDR2 is SVGIG (reference sequence). For the CDR3, the DNA is TGTGCCTGGAGCGCGGGGCAGGGTGAAGGCATTCAGTACTTC. It encodes CAWSAGQGEGIQYF.

V and J are TRBV9 and TRBJ2-5; 10 bases map to TRBD2. The CDR3 sequence is 16 residues long. V shed 1 base and J 5 bases; nucleotides not matched to a gene: 8. CDR1 SGDLS and CDR2 YYNGEE come from the germline V gene. The CDR3 reads CASSVLAGAPRETQYF. The CDR3 DNA is TGTGCCAGCAGCGTACTAGCGGGAGCCCCGAGGGAGACCCAGTACTTC.

The chain joins TRBV7-8 to TRBJ2-5, with D tentatively TRBD2 (6 bases). Trimming shortened V by 1 base and J by 7 bases, and 22 bases separated the two germline ends. The germline CDR1 and CDR2 sequences are SGHVS and FQNEAQ. The CDR3 consists of 17 residues. The CDR3 bases are TGTGCCAGCAGCTTAGGGCGGGTCGGCTCCCTGGGGGGGACCCAGTACTTC. Amino acid sequence: CASSLGRVGSLGGTQYF.

The chain links TRBV7-8 to TRBJ1-1, with 9 bases aligning to TRBD1. This CDR3 spans 14 amino acids. Germline V gene sequence: CDR1 SGHVS, CDR2 FQNEAQ. V was clipped by 2 bases and J by 5 bases; unmatched bases: 3. The CDR3 sequence is CASSLIDRGTEAFF. The CDR3 DNA sequence: TGTGCCAGCAGCTTAATTGACAGGGGGACTGAAGCTTTCTTT. Filled out from reference TRBV7-8 and TRBJ1-1, the complete variable domain reads GAGVSQSPRYKVAKRGQDVALRCDPISGHVSLFWYQQALGQGPEFLTYFQNEAQLDKSGLPSDRFFAERPEGSVSTLKIQRTQQEDSAVYLCASSLIDRGTEAFFGQGTRLTVV.

The CDR3 is CASSPTGDEAFF. The DNA for the CDR3 is TGTGCCAGCAGCCCCACAGGGGATGAAGCTTTCTTT. The chain joins TRBV5-4 to TRBJ1-1; TRBD1 agrees at 7 bases. Germline values: CDR1 SGHNT, CDR2 YYREEE (reference sequence). J lost 7 bases, V lost 4 bases, and 4 bases had no gene match. The CDR3 extends over 12 amino acids.

V usage is TRBV9 and J usage is TRBJ1-1; possible D gene TRBD1, 5 bases. This CDR3 spans 14 amino acids. V was trimmed by 3 bases and J by 1 base, leaving 10 bases between them. The germline gives CDR1 SGDLS, CDR2 YYNGEE. CDR3 sequence (DNA): TGTGCCAGCAGCGAGCAGGGTACGAACACTGAAGCTTTCTTT. Its translation: CASSEQGTNTEAFF.

The V and J genes are TRBV30 and TRBJ1-2; TRBD1 is a possible D gene (6 bases). The ends were cut back, 6 bases at V and 2 bases at J, with 19 bases in the middle. Germline lookup yields CDR1 GTSNPN and CDR2 SVGIG (reference sequence). The CDR3 is 15 residues long. CDR3 nucleotides: TGTGCCTGTACATTCTACAGGGAGGGGAACTATGGCTACACCTTC. It is translated as CACTFYREGNYGYTF. The full variable domain, in which reference TRBV30 and TRBJ1-2 provide the parts outside the CDR3, is SQTIHQWPATLVQPVGSPLSLECTVEGTSNPNLYWYRQAAGRGLQLLFYSVGIGQISSEVPQNLSASRPQDRQFILSSKKLLLSDSGFYLCACTFYREGNYGYTFGSGTRLTVV.

The J gene is TRBJ2-5, the V gene TRBV5-6; tentatively, D is TRBD1 (5 bases). The length of the CDR3 is 16 residues. V lost 1 base and J lost 2, with 15 bases in between. From germline, CDR1 is SGHDT and CDR2 YYEEEE. The CDR3 DNA follows: TGTGCCAGCAGCTTGAGGCTAAGGGGCTCACAAGAGACCCAGTACTTC. It yields the protein CASSLRLRGSQETQYF.

This chain connects TRBV29-1 to TRBJ2-5, with 10 bases fitting TRBD2. The CDR3 has 14 amino acids. In germline, CDR1 is SQVTM, CDR2 ANQGSEA. Trimming removed 3 bases from V and 5 bases from J; junction bases left unmatched: 6. CDR3 DNA sequence: TGCAGCGTTGATCCTAGCGGGAGTAGGGAGACCCAGTACTTC. Translating it yields CSVDPSGSRETQYF.

The chain carries TRBV5-6 and TRBJ2-3; 12 bases are a match to TRBD2. Germline CDR1 is SGHDT and CDR2 is YYEEEE. V shed 4 bases and J 3 bases; nucleotides not matched to a gene: 3. The CDR3 runs 15 residues. The CDR3 protein is CASSPGLAGTDTQYF. CDR3 coding DNA: TGTGCCAGCAGCCCAGGACTAGCGGGGACAGATACGCAGTATTTT.

The rearrangement uses TRBV15 and TRBJ1-1; no clear D gene. The V gene lost 0 bases and the J gene lost 7 bases, with 9 bases spanning the gap. Looked up from germline, CDR1 is LNHNV and CDR2 is YYDKDF (reference sequence). The CDR3 loop spans 13 amino acids. The CDR3 sequence: CATSREGGIEAFF. In DNA, the CDR3 is TGTGCCACCAGCAGAGAAGGAGGAATTGAAGCTTTCTTT.

The chain uses TRBV6-6 and TRBJ2-5; TRBD2 agrees at 8 bases. Germline V CDR1 and CDR2: MNHNY, SVGAGI (reference sequence). The CDR3 has 13 residues. Trimming at V came to 5 bases and at J to 9 bases, leaving 8 bases not matched to a gene. The CDR3 protein is CASSGTRFSSQYF. In DNA form, the CDR3 reads TGTGCCAGCAGTGGGACTAGGTTCTCCTCCCAGTACTTC.

This clone has a single count. This chain uses TRBV28 with TRBJ2-5; perhaps TRBD1 as D (5 bases). Deletions cut 3 bases from V and 5 bases from J, with 10 bases between. CDR3 length: 13 amino acids. From germline, CDR1 is MDHEN and CDR2 SYDVKM. The DNA of the CDR3 is TGTGCCAGCAGTTTGTCAGGGCACGAGACCCAGTACTTC. Its protein is CASSLSGHETQYF.

V is TRBV7-3 and J is TRBJ2-6; possible D gene TRBD2, 7 bases. Germline lookup yields CDR1 SGHTA and CDR2 FQGTGA. This CDR3 is 17 amino acids long. Trimming left V 0 bases short and J 3 bases short, with 12 bases between. DNA for the CDR3: TGTGCCAGCAGCTTAACGGGGGGGGCGATTGGGGCCAACGTCCTGACTTTC. Protein sequence: CASSLTGGAIGANVLTF.